The source of this T cell receptor beta chain is a study of T cell changes during pregnancy in multiple sclerosis. Here immunoSEQ multiplex PCR was the method, and the copy in TCRdb shows in-frame clones only, minus some. This table has around 34,000 clones, around 87% appearing once. This CDR3 comprises 16 residues. V lost 0 bases, J lost 6 bases, and 8 bases stayed unmatched. CDR1 is KGHSH and CDR2 is LQKENI in the germline V gene. The material was CD4+ T cells from peripheral blood mononuclear cells, obtained in the second trimester of pregnancy. This chain uses TRBV18 with TRBJ2-3, with 8 bases matching TRBD2. This clonotype was sampled from a female donor with multiple sclerosis, enrolled in a pregnancy study. In nucleotides, the CDR3 is TGTGCCAGCTCACCACCGGAGGTAGGACTAGCTGATACGCAGTATTTT. Translating it yields CASSPPEVGLADTQYF. Based on the CDR3 plus reference TRBV18 and TRBJ2-3, the full variable domain is NAGVMQNPRHLVRRRGQEARLRCSPMKGHSHVYWYRQLPEEGLKFMVYLQKENIIDESGMPKERFSAEFPKEGPSILRIQQVVRGDSAAYFCASSPPEVGLADTQYFGPGTRLTVL.